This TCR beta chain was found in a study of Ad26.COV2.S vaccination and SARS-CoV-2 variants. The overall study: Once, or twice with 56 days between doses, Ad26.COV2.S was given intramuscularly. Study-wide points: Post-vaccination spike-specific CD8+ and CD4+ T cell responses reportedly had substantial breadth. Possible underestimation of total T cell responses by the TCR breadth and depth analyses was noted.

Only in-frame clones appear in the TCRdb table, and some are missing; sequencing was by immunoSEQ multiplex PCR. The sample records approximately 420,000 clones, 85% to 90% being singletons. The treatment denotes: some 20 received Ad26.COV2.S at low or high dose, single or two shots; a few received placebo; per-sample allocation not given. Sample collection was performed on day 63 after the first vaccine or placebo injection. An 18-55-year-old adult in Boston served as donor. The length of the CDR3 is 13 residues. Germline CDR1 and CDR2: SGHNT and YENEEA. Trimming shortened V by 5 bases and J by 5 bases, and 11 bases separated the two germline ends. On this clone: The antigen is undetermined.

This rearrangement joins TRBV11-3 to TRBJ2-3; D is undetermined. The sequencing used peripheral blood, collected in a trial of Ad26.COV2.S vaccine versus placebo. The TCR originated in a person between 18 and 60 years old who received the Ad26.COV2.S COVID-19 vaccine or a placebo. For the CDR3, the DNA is TGTGCCAGCAGCCCAGAGGCGAGAGATACGCAGTATTTT. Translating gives CASSPEARDTQYF.